The 20 T cell receptor beta chains given below trace back to one sample, sequenced in a study of T cells expressing NK-cell markers. TCRdb reanalyzed the 5' RACE reads and collapses them to one entry per CDR3 protein, without DNA. This sample lists 150,000 to 200,000 distinct CDR3 sequences; its ten largest clones have 20%. The specimen sequenced was blood T cells: a sorted CD56 or NKG2C T cell subset, CD4+ or CD8+ T cells, or bulk PBMC T cells (not recorded which). These receptors were collected from a man between 18 and 69 years old in good health.

The rearrangement links TRBV28 to TRBJ2-3; TCRdb indicates TRBD2, and absent DNA this call remains unverified. CDR1 is MDHEN and CDR2 is SYDVKM in the germline V gene. The CDR3 loop spans 17 amino acids. The CDR3 sequence is CASSLSTSGDNTDTQYF.

The chain links TRBV6-6 to TRBJ1-1; TCRdb names TRBD1, which stays unverified in the absence of DNA. The germline V gene has CDR1 MNHNY and CDR2 SVGAGI (reference sequence). The CDR3 consists of 12 residues. CDR3 residues: CASSPQGAEAFF.

The chain recombines TRBV4-2 with TRBJ2-1; the TCRdb D gene call, TRBD1, has no DNA to confirm it. This CDR3 comprises 15 residues. Germline V gene data show CDR1 as LGHNA and CDR2 as YNFKEQ. CDR3 loop: CASSQPRGLDNEQFF.

The V call is TRBV13, the J call TRBJ2-7. Per the germline V gene, CDR1 is PRHDT and CDR2 is FYEKMQ (reference sequence). The CDR3 runs to 13 residues. The CDR3 here is CASSSRGSYEQYF.

J is TRBJ2-3 and V is TRBV5-1; TCRdb lists TRBD1, though no DNA is available to test this call. Germline values: CDR1 SGHRS, CDR2 YFSETQ. This CDR3 is built from 16 residues. Here the CDR3 reads CASSIPLTAPTDTQYF.

CDR3 sequence: CASSFLDSAPLYEQYF. The gene calls are TRBV27 and TRBJ2-7; as DNA is missing, the TRBD1 call by TCRdb cannot be tested. Germline loops: CDR1 MNHEY, CDR2 SMNVEV (reference sequence). The CDR3 has 16 amino acids.

J is TRBJ2-4 and V is TRBV12-3 or TRBV12-4; TCRdb names TRBD1, which stays unverified in the absence of DNA. The CDR3 extends over 15 amino acids. CDR3 protein: CASSWTFRDKNIQYF.

The rearrangement uses TRBV25-1 and TRBJ2-2. Germline CDR1 is MGHDK and CDR2 is SYGVNS. CDR3 length: 16 residues. CDR3 amino acids: CASSPELLSNTGELFF.

V usage is TRBV6-9 and J usage is TRBJ1-2; TCRdb's D call of TRBD1 is untestable without DNA. The CDR3 contains 15 residues. Germline CDR1 and CDR2: MNHGY and SVAAGI. The CDR3 is CATSLGGITNYGYTF.

The CDR3: CASSIALGGTYEQYF. The chain couples TRBV19 to TRBJ2-7; TCRdb outputs TRBD2, but without DNA this stays unchecked. The CDR3 extends over 15 amino acids. The germline gives CDR1 LNHDA, CDR2 SQIVND (reference sequence).

V usage is TRBV7-9 and J usage is TRBJ2-5; lacking DNA, the TRBD2 call made by TCRdb goes unchecked. CDR1 and CDR2 (germline): SEHNR, FQNEAQ (reference sequence). The CDR3 extends over 15 amino acids. CDR3 amino acids: CASSLVLAGGETQYF. Complete variable domain (other parts from reference TRBV7-9 and TRBJ2-5): DTGVSQNPRHKITKRGQNVTFRCDPISEHNRLYWYRQTLGQGPEFLTYFQNEAQLEKSRLLSDRFSAERPKGSFSTLEIQRTEQGDSAMYLCASSLVLAGGETQYFGPGTRLLVL.

V gene TRBV7-2 combines with J gene TRBJ2-7; TCRdb designates TRBD1, a call that cannot be tested without DNA. There are 17 residues in the CDR3. CDR1 is SGHTA and CDR2 is FQGNSA in the germline V gene. The CDR3 loop is CASSLATGQGDYYEQYF.

The V gene is TRBV20-1, the J gene TRBJ2-7; TCRdb returns TRBD1, unconfirmable since there is no DNA. Germline CDR1 DFQATT, CDR2 SNEGSKA (reference sequence). The CDR3 is 15 residues long. CDR3 amino acids: CSARGYDRGLYEQYF.

The chain recombines TRBV24-1 with TRBJ1-5; the D call of TRBD1 rests on TCRdb alone, since no DNA is present to check it. Germline V CDR1 and CDR2: KGHDR, SFDVKD. The CDR3 is 14 residues long. The CDR3 protein is CATADRGGNQPQHF.

The rearrangement links TRBV3-1 to TRBJ1-6; TCRdb returns TRBD1, unconfirmable since there is no DNA. CDR1 LGHDT and CDR2 YNNKEL come from the germline V gene (reference sequence). This CDR3 is built from 16 residues. This CDR3 is CASSQDQGRGYSPLHF.

The chain recombines TRBV20-1 with TRBJ2-3. The CDR3 consists of 11 residues. CDR1 DFQATT and CDR2 SNEGSKA come from the germline V gene (reference sequence). CDR3 region: CSLWVVGTQYF.

The chain links TRBV13 to TRBJ2-5. The length of the CDR3 is 14 residues. CDR1 and CDR2 from the germline V gene are PRHDT and FYEKMQ (reference sequence). CDR3 protein: CASSPTTTQETQYF.

The chain has TRBV20-1 and TRBJ2-5; the D call of TRBD2 rests on TCRdb alone, since no DNA is present to check it. The CDR3 sequence is 12 residues long. Germline V gene lookup returns CDR1 DFQATT and CDR2 SNEGSKA (reference sequence). CDR3 sequence reads: CSAGTNQETQYF.

The V call is TRBV27, the J call TRBJ1-1; the D call of TRBD1 rests on TCRdb alone, since no DNA is present to check it. The CDR3 sequence is 16 residues long. Germline values: CDR1 MNHEY, CDR2 SMNVEV (reference sequence). The CDR3 reads CASSLTPGQPFAEAFF.

The chain carries TRBV7-6 and TRBJ2-3. The length of the CDR3 is 13 residues. CDR1 and CDR2 from the germline V gene are SGHVS and FNYEAQ. The CDR3 region is CASSLLSTDTQYF.